This T cell receptor (beta chain) was identified during a study of cytomegalovirus exposure and HLA in healthy donors. Broader study findings: Researchers catalogued approximately 160 TCR beta chains as cytomegalovirus-associated.

A note on this clone: Its antigen is as yet unknown.

Sequencing used immunoSEQ multiplex PCR; TCRdb keeps in-frame clones, though not all of them. The sample shows around 66,000 clones, approximately 96% of them seen only once. This clonotype was sampled from a woman between 18 and 30 years old in good health and CMV-seropositive. The sequencing sample was made of PBMCs.

In DNA, the CDR3 is TGTGCCAGTAGTATCCCGGGAATCTCCTACGAGCAGTACTTC. It encodes CASSIPGISYEQYF. The chain has TRBV19 and TRBJ2-7, with D perhaps TRBD2 (5 bases). This CDR3 has 14 residues. V lost 3 bases, J lost 0 bases, and 9 bases lay in between. The germline V gene encodes CDR1 LNHDA and CDR2 SQIVND (reference sequence).